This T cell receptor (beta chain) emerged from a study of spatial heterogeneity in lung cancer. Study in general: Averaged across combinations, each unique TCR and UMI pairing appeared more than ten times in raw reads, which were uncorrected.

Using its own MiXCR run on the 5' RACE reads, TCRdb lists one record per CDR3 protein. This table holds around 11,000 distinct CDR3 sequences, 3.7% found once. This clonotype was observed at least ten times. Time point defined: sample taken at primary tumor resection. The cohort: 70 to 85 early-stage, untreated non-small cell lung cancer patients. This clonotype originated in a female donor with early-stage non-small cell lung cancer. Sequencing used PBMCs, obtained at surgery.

CDR3: CASSFSGEAKNIQYF. Here the CDR3 DNA reads TGTGCCAGCAGTTTCTCCGGGGAAGCCAAAAACATTCAGTACTTC. The chain is built from TRBV27 and TRBJ2-4; tentatively, D is TRBD2 (5 bases). V lost 3 bases and J lost 0, with 9 bases in between. The CDR3 totals 15 residues. In germline, CDR1 is MNHEY, CDR2 SMNVEV (reference sequence).